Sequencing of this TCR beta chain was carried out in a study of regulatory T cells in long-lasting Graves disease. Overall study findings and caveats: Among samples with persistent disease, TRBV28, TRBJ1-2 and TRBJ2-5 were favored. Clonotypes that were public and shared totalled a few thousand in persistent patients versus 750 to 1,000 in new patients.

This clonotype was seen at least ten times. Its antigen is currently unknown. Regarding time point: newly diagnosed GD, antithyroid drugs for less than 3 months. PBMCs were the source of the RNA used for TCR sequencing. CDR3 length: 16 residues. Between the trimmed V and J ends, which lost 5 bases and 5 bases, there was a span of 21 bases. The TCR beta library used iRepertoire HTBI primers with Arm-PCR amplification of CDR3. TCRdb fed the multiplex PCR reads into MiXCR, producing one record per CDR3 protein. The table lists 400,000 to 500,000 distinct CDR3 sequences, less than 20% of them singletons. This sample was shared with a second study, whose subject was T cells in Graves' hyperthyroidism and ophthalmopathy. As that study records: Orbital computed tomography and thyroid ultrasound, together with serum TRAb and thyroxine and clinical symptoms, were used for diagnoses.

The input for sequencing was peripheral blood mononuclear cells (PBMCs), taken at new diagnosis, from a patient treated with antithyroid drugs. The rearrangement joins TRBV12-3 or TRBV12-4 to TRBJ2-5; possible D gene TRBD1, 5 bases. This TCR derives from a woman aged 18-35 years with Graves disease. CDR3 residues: CASSGRVPYLVETQYF. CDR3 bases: TGTGCCAGCAGTGGCAGGGTTCCTTATTTGGTGGAGACCCAGTACTTC.